The 8 T cell receptor beta chains listed next were all sequenced from one sample in a study of blood T cell repertoires in COVID-19. Produced via immunoSEQ multiplex PCR; TCRdb's table is partial and in-frame only. The sample has about 150,000 clones; roughly 83% are singletons. The sequencing input was PBMCs or T cells enriched from blood (not recorded which). These receptors originate from a man between 65 and 85 years old who had been exposed to COVID-19.

The V and J genes are TRBV7-8 and TRBJ2-7; D uncertain. The CDR3 is 11 amino acids. Germline-derived CDR1 and CDR2 are SGHVS and FQNEAQ. Trimming left V 5 bases short and J 6 bases short, with 8 bases between. The CDR3 DNA is TGTGCCAGCAGCCCTAGTGTCGAGCAGTACTTC. Translated: CASSPSVEQYF.

Here the CDR3 reads CASSQGAAPYEQYF. CDR3 DNA: TGTGCCAGCAGTCAGGGGGCGGCCCCATACGAGCAGTACTTC. The chain combines TRBV28 with TRBJ2-7; 8 bases align to TRBD1. Unmatched junction bases numbered 7, after V lost 5 bases and J lost 4 bases. CDR1 MDHEN and CDR2 SYDVKM come from the germline V gene. This CDR3 has 14 residues.

The chain combines TRBV6-2 or TRBV6-3 with TRBJ1-2; perhaps TRBD1 as D (5 bases). CDR1 is MNHEY, CDR2 SVGEGT, per germline. The V end was cut by 7 bases, the J end by 10 bases, with 25 bases between. The CDR3 totals 15 residues. The CDR3 DNA reads TGTGCCAGCACCCCGGGGGGAGCCGGATCTAGGTTCTACACCTTC. Protein: CASTPGGAGSRFYTF.

In its sample, this clone was seen a few times. This chain connects TRBV9 to TRBJ2-2; tentatively, D is TRBD1 (6 bases). Germline lookup yields CDR1 SGDLS and CDR2 YYNGEE. V dropped 3 bases and J dropped 4 bases, with 13 bases sitting between them. The CDR3 is made up of 15 amino acids. This CDR3 is CASSARDRSTGELFF. For the CDR3, the DNA is TGTGCCAGCAGCGCCCGAGACAGGAGCACCGGGGAGCTGTTTTTT.

Worth noting for this clone: At one of its ends the junction is not consistent with the germline gene, which may arise from a read error. V gene TRBV7-6 combines with J gene TRBJ2-5; no firm D call. This CDR3 spans 15 amino acids. In germline, CDR1 is SGHVS, CDR2 FNYEAQ. CDR3 coding DNA: TGTGCCAGCACCTTACAGAGAGGAGAACAAGAGACCCAGTACTTC. Its protein is CASTLQRGEQETQYF.

The CDR3 DNA sequence: TGCAGCGTTGTTGTGGGTAGCGGGGGTCACCTCTACAATGAGCAGTTCTTC. It is translated as CSVVVGSGGHLYNEQFF. The chain employs TRBV29-1 and TRBJ2-1, with 9 bases aligning to TRBD2. The CDR3 is 17 residues long. The germline CDR1 and CDR2 sequences are SQVTM and ANQGSEA. The ends lost 4 bases at V and 3 bases at J; junction bases unmatched: 13.

V and J are TRBV6-2 or TRBV6-3 and TRBJ2-6; a weak D match, TRBD1 (5 bases). The length of the CDR3 is 19 residues. V lost 2 bases and J lost 0, with 17 bases in between. Germline V gives CDR1 MNHEY, CDR2 SVGEGT. The chain's CDR3 is CASSYDGAGLSSGANVLTF. CDR3 in DNA: TGTGCCAGCAGTTACGATGGGGCAGGCCTTAGCTCTGGGGCCAACGTCCTGACTTTC.

The chain links TRBV5-4 to TRBJ2-7; tentatively, D is TRBD1 (5 bases). The CDR3 contains 13 residues. With 1 base removed from V and 2 bases from J, the gap between germline ends came to 7 bases. Germline V gives CDR1 SGHNT, CDR2 YYREEE (reference sequence). The CDR3 DNA reads TGTGCCAGCAGCTTGAAGGGGACCTACGAGCAGTACTTC. This encodes CASSLKGTYEQYF. The whole variable domain, remainder taken from reference TRBV5-4 and TRBJ2-7, is ETGVTQSPTHLIKTRGQQVTLRCSSQSGHNTVSWYQQALGQGPQFIFQYYREEENGRGNFPPRFSGLQFPNYSSELNVNALELDDSALYLCASSLKGTYEQYFGPGTRLTVT.